Shown below are 6 T cell receptor beta chains from a single sample sequenced in a study of Ad26.COV2.S vaccination and SARS-CoV-2 variants. Treatment of the sample: over 15 received Ad26.COV2.S at low or high dose, single or two shots; 5 received placebo; per-sample allocation not given. Following the first vaccine or placebo injection, samples were taken on day 63. Profiled with immunoSEQ multiplex PCR; TCRdb holds only in-frame clones, not every one. The data contain about 400,000 clones, about 80% of them seen just once; the ten biggest clones take up just under 7.5%. The specimen comprised peripheral blood, sampled in a trial of Ad26.COV2.S vaccine versus placebo. These receptors originate from a person aged 18-65 years who received the Ad26.COV2.S COVID-19 vaccine or a placebo.

This chain joins TRBV19 and TRBJ2-7; possible D gene TRBD1, 5 bases. Trimming took 1 base from V and 5 from J, leaving 12 bases between them. The V gene's germline CDR1 is LNHDA and CDR2 SQIVND (reference sequence). This CDR3 contains 14 residues. DNA of the CDR3: TGTGCCAGTAGTATAGTTCCAGGGTCCCACGAGCAGTACTTC. This gives the protein CASSIVPGSHEQYF.

The gene calls are TRBV24-1 and TRBJ2-3; D is ambiguous. This CDR3 has 13 residues. The V end was cut by 9 bases, the J end by 2 bases, with 11 bases between. The germline CDR1 and CDR2 sequences are KGHDR and SFDVKD. CDR3 nucleotides: TGTGCCACCGGGGAACTGTTCACAGATACGCAGTATTTT. It translates to CATGELFTDTQYF.

This clone has just one count. The chain joins TRBV29-1 to TRBJ2-2, with 9 bases fitting TRBD1. CDR3 size: 13 residues. J gave up 2 bases and V 7 bases, and 2 bases lay outside the gene matches. Germline V gene sequence: CDR1 SQVTM, CDR2 ANQGSEA. CDR3 in amino acids: CSAGQGNTGELFF. CDR3 DNA sequence: TGCAGCGCGGGACAGGGAAACACCGGGGAGCTGTTTTTT.

For this clone: This sample also contains other DNA sequences that code for the same CDR3. The CDR3, as DNA: TGTGCCAGCAGTTACGAGGGGGGCTCACCCCTCCACTTT. This translates into CASSYEGGSPLHF. The rearrangement links TRBV6-5 to TRBJ1-6; maybe TRBD1 (6 bases). Germline CDR1 is MNHEY and CDR2 is SVGAGI. Trimming removed 2 bases from V and 10 bases from J, with 9 bases in between. The CDR3 totals 13 residues.

A note on this clone: Compared with germline, one end of the junction differs, possibly owing to a read error. V usage is TRBV13 and J usage is TRBJ2-7, with 7 bases fitting TRBD1. The CDR3 is 14 residues long. Germline loops: CDR1 PRHDT, CDR2 FYEKMQ (reference sequence). The CDR3 reads CASSFRQGLPRGSF. The CDR3 nucleotides are TGTGCCAGCAGCTTTCGACAGGGCTTACCTCGGGGTTCTTTC.

This clone was detected once. This chain links TRBV29-1 with TRBJ1-3; tentatively, D is TRBD1 (5 bases). CDR1 and CDR2 (germline): SQVTM, ANQGSEA. CDR3 length: 14 amino acids. Trimming left V 0 bases short and J 4 bases short, with 10 bases between. The CDR3 is CSVEDRQGGNTIYF. DNA of the CDR3: TGCAGCGTTGAAGATCGCCAGGGAGGAAACACCATATATTTT. Full variable domain (rest looked up from reference TRBV29-1 and TRBJ1-3): SAVISQKPSRDICQRGTSLTIQCQVDSQVTMMFWYRQQPGQSLTLIATANQGSEATYESGFVIDKFPISRPNLTFSTLTVSNMSPEDSSIYLCSVEDRQGGNTIYFGEGSWLTVV.